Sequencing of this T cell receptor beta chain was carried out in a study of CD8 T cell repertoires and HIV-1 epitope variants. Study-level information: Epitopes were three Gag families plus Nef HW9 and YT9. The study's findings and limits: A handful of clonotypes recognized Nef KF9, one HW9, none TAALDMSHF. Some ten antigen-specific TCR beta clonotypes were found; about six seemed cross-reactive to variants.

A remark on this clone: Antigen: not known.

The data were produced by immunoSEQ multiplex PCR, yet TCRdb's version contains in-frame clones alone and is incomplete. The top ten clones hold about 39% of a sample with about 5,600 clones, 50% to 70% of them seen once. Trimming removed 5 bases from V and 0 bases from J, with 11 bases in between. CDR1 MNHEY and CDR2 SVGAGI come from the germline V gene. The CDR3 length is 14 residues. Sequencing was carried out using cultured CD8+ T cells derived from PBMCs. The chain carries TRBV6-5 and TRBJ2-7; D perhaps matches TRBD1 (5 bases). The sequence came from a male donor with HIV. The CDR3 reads CASSDQGSSYEQYF. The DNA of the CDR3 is TGTGCCAGCAGTGATCAGGGAAGCTCCTACGAGCAGTACTTC.